Only one count was recorded for the clone carrying this T cell receptor (beta chain). Its antigen is not known. The entry originates in a study of Ad26.COV2.S vaccination and SARS-CoV-2 variants. The wider study: Recipients of Ad26.COV2.S got it intramuscularly, once or twice 56 days apart. Study results and limitations: Spike-specific CD8+ and CD4+ T cell responses reportedly showed substantial breadth after vaccination.

Treatment described: roughly 19 received Ad26.COV2.S at low or high dose, single or two shots; about 5 received placebo; per-sample allocation not given. Material that was analyzed had been drawn on day 63 after the first vaccine or placebo injection. Donation came from an adult in Boston who was aged 18-55 years. Using immunoSEQ multiplex PCR, the repertoire was profiled, and TCRdb retains in-frame clones only, with some absent. The sample includes about 680,000 clones, 70% to 90% of them seen just once. The CDR3 is 13 residues long. The V gene end was trimmed by 4 bases and the J gene end by 4 bases; junction bases not matched to a gene: 5. CDR1 and CDR2 (germline): SGDLS, YYNGEE.

This TCR came from a person aged 18-60 years who received the Ad26.COV2.S COVID-19 vaccine or a placebo. Sequenced material: peripheral blood, taken in a trial of Ad26.COV2.S vaccine versus placebo. The J gene is TRBJ2-7, the V gene TRBV9; 7 bases align to TRBD2. Here the CDR3 reads CASSFGLDYEQYF. The CDR3 DNA sequence: TGTGCCAGCAGCTTTGGACTAGATTACGAGCAGTACTTC. Full variable domain (outside the CDR3, taken from reference TRBV9 and TRBJ2-7): DSGVTQTPKHLITATGQRVTLRCSPRSGDLSVYWYQQSLDQGLQFLIQYYNGEERAKGNILERFSAQQFPDLHSELNLSSLELGDSALYFCASSFGLDYEQYFGPGTRLTVT.